These 21 T cell receptor beta chains were all obtained from the same sample, sequenced in a study of blood T cell repertoires in COVID-19. TCRdb's table, derived via immunoSEQ multiplex PCR, lists solely in-frame clones and lacks some. The sample has around 150,000 clones; less than 85% are singletons. The sample consisted of peripheral blood. These TCRs come from a human donor in a cohort sampled during active COVID-19.

The V call is TRBV5-8, the J call TRBJ1-6; D gene unclear. The germline V and J ends were trimmed by 4 bases and 7 bases, with 15 bases remaining between them. Germline CDR1 is SGHTS and CDR2 is YDEGEE. This CDR3 region has 15 residues. CDR3 amino acids: CASSRTGSPNSPLHF. DNA of the CDR3: TGTGCCAGCAGCCGGACCGGGAGCCCCAATTCACCCCTCCACTTT. Variable domain in full (rest from reference TRBV5-8 and TRBJ1-6): EAGVTQSPTHLIKTRGQQATLRCSPISGHTSVYWYQQALGLGLQFLLWYDEGEERNRGNFPPRFSGRQFPNYSSELNVNALELEDSALYLCASSRTGSPNSPLHFGNGTRLTVT.

The rearrangement uses TRBV7-9 and TRBJ1-3, with D uncertain. This CDR3 is built from 15 residues. Germline V gives CDR1 SEHNR, CDR2 FQNEAQ (reference sequence). The ends were cut back, 5 bases at V and 9 bases at J, with 20 bases in the middle. The DNA for the CDR3 is TGTGCCAGCAGCCGGCAAGGTGCAGCCGGAGGCACCATATATTTT. This translates into CASSRQGAAGGTIYF.

The rearrangement joins TRBV11-3 to TRBJ2-1; D is possibly TRBD2 (7 bases). The length of the CDR3 is 16 residues. Trimming took off 5 bases at V and 9 bases at J, with 23 bases between the two ends. CDR1 and CDR2 (germline): SGHNT, YENEEA. CDR3 sequence (DNA): TGTGCCAGCAGCGACGGGGGGCCGGGTAGTTCTGGTGAGCAGTTCTTC. Translation gives CASSDGGPGSSGEQFF.

The gene calls are TRBV15 and TRBJ1-2; weak D call: TRBD1 (6 bases). CDR3 length: 15 residues. Germline V lookup: CDR1 LNHNV, CDR2 YYDKDF (reference sequence). Between the trimmed V and J ends, which lost 3 bases and 5 bases, there was a span of 16 bases. This chain's CDR3 is CATSRDNSRGYGYTF. In nucleotides, the CDR3 is TGTGCCACCAGCAGGGATAATTCGAGGGGGTATGGCTACACCTTC.

The genes are TRBV19 and TRBJ1-5, with 7 bases matching TRBD1. CDR3 length: 16 residues. The ends lost 5 bases at V and 2 bases at J; junction bases unmatched: 9. CDR1 is LNHDA, CDR2 SQIVND, per germline (reference sequence). This chain's CDR3 is CASSRADRVGNQPQHF. The CDR3 nucleotides are TGTGCCAGTAGTCGGGCCGACAGGGTGGGCAATCAGCCCCAGCATTTT.

The chain has TRBV30 and TRBJ1-1; D not certain. Germline V CDR1 and CDR2: GTSNPN, SVGIG (reference sequence). The CDR3 consists of 15 residues. Trimming took 1 base from V and 7 from J, leaving 19 bases between them. The CDR3 is CAWSGKGRVWVEAFF. For the CDR3, the DNA is TGTGCCTGGAGTGGGAAAGGGAGGGTGTGGGTTGAAGCTTTCTTT.

The chain's CDR3 is CASSLEFQGADDDTEAFF. The CDR3 nucleotides read TGTGCCAGCAGCTTAGAATTCCAGGGGGCCGACGATGACACTGAAGCTTTCTTT. The J gene is TRBJ1-1, the V gene TRBV11-3; 8 bases fit TRBD1. The CDR3 extends over 18 amino acids. V gave up 0 bases and J gave up 3 bases; unmatched junction bases: 12. Germline V lookup: CDR1 SGHNT, CDR2 YENEEA.

The chain carries TRBV28 and TRBJ2-2; TRBD1 is a possible D gene (6 bases). CDR3 size: 16 residues. Trimming shortened V by 2 bases and J by 1 base, and 11 bases separated the two germline ends. Germline V gene data show CDR1 as MDHEN and CDR2 as SYDVKM. DNA of the CDR3: TGTGCCAGCAGTTTAACAGGGTTACAGAACACCGGGGAGCTGTTTTTT. Amino acid sequence: CASSLTGLQNTGELFF.

This chain joins TRBV5-6 and TRBJ1-2; the D is unclear. The CDR3 loop spans 13 amino acids. The V gene lost 4 bases and the J gene lost 8 bases, with 15 bases spanning the gap. The germline V gene encodes CDR1 SGHDT and CDR2 YYEEEE. The CDR3 protein is CASSRRGVYGYTF. The CDR3 DNA reads as TGTGCCAGCAGCCGGCGGGGTGTTTACGGCTACACCTTC. The full variable domain, completed using reference TRBV5-6 and TRBJ1-2, is DAGVTQSPTHLIKTRGQQVTLRCSPKSGHDTVSWYQQALGQGPQFIFQYYEEEERQRGNFPDRFSGHQFPNYSSELNVNALLLGDSALYLCASSRRGVYGYTFGSGTRLTVV.

CDR3 protein: CASSSGTGYEQYF. CDR3 sequence (DNA): TGTGCCAGCAGCTCCGGGACAGGATACGAGCAGTACTTC. V and J are TRBV7-2 and TRBJ2-7; 8 bases align to TRBD1. Germline loops: CDR1 SGHTA, CDR2 FQGNSA. CDR3 length equals 13 residues. Trimming removed 4 bases from V and 4 bases from J; junction bases left unmatched: 3.

This clone has a single count. This rearrangement joins TRBV19 to TRBJ2-5, with 8 positions matching TRBD2. The ends lost 3 bases at V and 5 bases at J; junction bases unmatched: 8. The CDR3 is made up of 15 amino acids. Per germline, CDR1 LNHDA and CDR2 SQIVND (reference sequence). CDR3 in amino acids: CASSIGTSARETQYF. The CDR3 DNA is TGTGCCAGTAGTATCGGGACTAGTGCCAGGGAGACCCAGTACTTC.

The chain combines TRBV18 with TRBJ1-1; D remains ambiguous. Trimming removed 6 bases at V and 0 bases at J, with 8 bases between. This CDR3 comprises 13 residues. From germline, CDR1 is KGHSH and CDR2 LQKENI. The CDR3, as DNA: TGTGCCAGCTCCACAGAGATGAACACTGAAGCTTTCTTT. Amino acids: CASSTEMNTEAFF. The full variable domain, in which reference TRBV18 and TRBJ1-1 provide the parts outside the CDR3, is NAGVMQNPRHLVRRRGQEARLRCSPMKGHSHVYWYRQLPEEGLKFMVYLQKENIIDESGMPKERFSAEFPKEGPSILRIQQVVRGDSAAYFCASSTEMNTEAFFGQGTRLTVV.

This clone has just one count. The chain joins TRBV30 to TRBJ1-2; TRBD1 agrees at 7 bases. V lost 4 bases to trimming and J lost 10 bases; unmatched junction nucleotides: 15. Germline CDR1 is GTSNPN and CDR2 is SVGIG (reference sequence). The CDR3 runs to 14 residues. CDR3 amino acids: CAWTPQDRNPFYTF. The CDR3, as DNA: TGTGCCTGGACTCCCCAGGACAGGAACCCTTTCTACACCTTC.

The J gene is TRBJ1-6, the V gene TRBV6-5, with D tentatively TRBD1 (5 bases). The germline CDR1 and CDR2 sequences are MNHEY and SVGAGI. Trimming stripped 6 bases from V and 8 bases from J, with 11 bases between. The CDR3 is 13 residues long. CDR3 sequence reads: CASRDIRDSPLHF. The CDR3 DNA reads TGTGCCAGCAGGGACATTCGCGATTCACCCCTCCACTTT.

CDR3 residues: CASSFLGQVDNSPLHF. The CDR3 nucleotides read TGTGCCAGCAGTTTCCTTGGACAGGTAGATAATTCACCCCTCCACTTT. V and J are TRBV28 and TRBJ1-6, with TRBD1 identical over 7 bases. With V trimmed by 3 bases and J by 5 bases, 7 bases remained unmatched. In germline, CDR1 is MDHEN, CDR2 SYDVKM. The CDR3 extends over 16 amino acids.

The chain has TRBV3-1 (or the pseudogene TRBV3-2) and TRBJ1-2; D perhaps matches TRBD1 (5 bases). Germline values: CDR1 LGHDT, CDR2 YNNKEL (reference sequence). This CDR3 comprises 19 residues. Between the trimmed V and J ends, which lost 1 base and 2 bases, there was a span of 23 bases. DNA for the CDR3: TGTGCCAGCAGCCAAGTTTGGGGGGGGGAAGGACACTCGAACTATGGCTACACCTTC. It encodes CASSQVWGGEGHSNYGYTF.

This clone was observed a single time. The gene calls are TRBV5-1 and TRBJ1-5; a possible D gene is TRBD1 (5 bases). Germline V lookup: CDR1 SGHRS, CDR2 YFSETQ. The length of the CDR3 is 14 residues. V dropped 0 bases and J dropped 7 bases, with 11 bases sitting between them. The CDR3 DNA is TGCGCCAGCAGCTTGGTGGGGGGACGACAGCCCCAGCATTTT. This translates into CASSLVGGRQPQHF.

The rearrangement uses TRBV5-5 and TRBJ2-3; D gene uncertain. The CDR3 covers 16 residues. V shed 1 base and J shed 0 bases, with 12 bases lying between them. Germline CDR1 is SGHKS and CDR2 is YYEKEE (reference sequence). The CDR3 coding sequence is TGTGCCAGCAGCTTGCTACCTCTCACTAGCACAGATACGCAGTATTTT. It specifies CASSLLPLTSTDTQYF.

CDR3 bases: TGTGCCAGCAGCGCACTACCCGGGGGCACAGATACGCAGTATTTT. Its protein is CASSALPGGTDTQYF. The chain employs TRBV9 and TRBJ2-3; a weak D match, TRBD2 (5 bases). Trimming left V 3 bases short and J 1 base short, with 12 bases between. Germline V CDR1 and CDR2: SGDLS, YYNGEE. This CDR3 has 15 residues.

This clone has just a few counts. V is TRBV2 and J is TRBJ2-1; a weak D match, TRBD1 (5 bases). Trimming cost V 3 bases and J 5 bases, with 14 bases left between them. The CDR3 loop spans 15 amino acids. The germline CDR1 and CDR2 sequences are SNHLY and FYNNEI. The CDR3 sequence: CASSEVRTPDNEQFF. The CDR3 DNA follows: TGTGCCAGCAGTGAGGTGCGGACACCGGACAATGAGCAGTTCTTC.

J is TRBJ2-1 and V is TRBV19, with D perhaps matching TRBD1 (6 bases). The germline V gene has CDR1 LNHDA and CDR2 SQIVND (reference sequence). Trimming cost V 3 bases and J 0 bases, with 24 bases left between them. The CDR3 is made up of 20 amino acids. CDR3 amino acids: CASSISGTPFAGSSYNEQFF. The CDR3 coding sequence is TGTGCCAGTAGTATCTCAGGGACACCCTTCGCGGGCAGCTCCTACAATGAGCAGTTCTTC.